The next 16 T cell receptor beta chains were all read from a single sample in a study of post-analysis software for immune sequencing data. Built from TCR beta cDNA, the libraries had unique molecular identifiers in them. Each CDR3 protein gets one entry after TCRdb re-called the PCR reads with MiXCR. The sample yields around 440,000 distinct CDR3 sequences, around 40% seen once. Antigens of these TCRs are unknown. Findings of the study overall: About 5 TRBV segments were more frequent in patients than controls; TRBV5-6, TRBV5-1 and TRBV20-1 belonged to this group.

The source material was blood. The receptors shown here come from a girl aged 10 to 17 with multiple sclerosis.

The rearrangement links TRBV7-9 to TRBJ1-4; TRBD1 matches 7 bases. J gave up 4 bases and V 5 bases, and 7 bases lay outside the gene matches. From germline, CDR1 is SEHNR and CDR2 FQNEAQ (reference sequence). The CDR3 loop spans 15 amino acids. This chain's CDR3 is CASSRPGQSNEKLFF. The CDR3 DNA reads TGTGCCAGCAGCCGGCCGGGACAGAGTAATGAAAAACTGTTTTTT. The whole variable domain, remainder taken from reference TRBV7-9 and TRBJ1-4, is DTGVSQNPRHKITKRGQNVTFRCDPISEHNRLYWYRQTLGQGPEFLTYFQNEAQLEKSRLLSDRFSAERPKGSFSTLEIQRTEQGDSAMYLCASSRPGQSNEKLFFGSGTQLSVL.

This clonotype showed up just a few times. The chain uses TRBV10-3 and TRBJ1-2, with D unresolved. With 11 bases removed from V and 4 bases from J, the gap between germline ends came to 20 bases. The CDR3 extends over 14 amino acids. Germline CDR1 reads ENHRY; CDR2 reads SYGVKD. The CDR3 bases are TGTGCCGCCGAGGGCGGTGACTCTTCCTATGGCTACACCTTC. This gives the protein CAAEGGDSSYGYTF.

The gene calls are TRBV20-1 and TRBJ2-3, with D possibly TRBD2 on 6 matching bases. The CDR3 covers 13 residues. V was trimmed by 3 bases and J by 4 bases, leaving 11 bases between them. Germline V gene data show CDR1 as DFQATT and CDR2 as SNEGSKA (reference sequence). CDR3 sequence (DNA): TGCAGTGCTAGGGGGAGGTCGGCAGATACGCAGTATTTT. It is translated as CSARGRSADTQYF.

The V call is TRBV4-1, the J call TRBJ2-3; D might be TRBD2 (7 bases). V dropped 0 bases and J dropped 2 bases, with 12 bases sitting between them. This CDR3 has 16 residues. Germline lookup yields CDR1 MGHRA and CDR2 YSYEKL. Here the CDR3 DNA reads TGCGCCAGCAGCCAAGAAGGGAGGGGGTACACAGATACGCAGTATTTT. Encoded protein: CASSQEGRGYTDTQYF.

This clonotype showed up just once. The rearrangement links TRBV10-3 to TRBJ2-3; TRBD2 aligns across 13 bases. The CDR3 spans 18 residues. Germline CDR1 is ENHRY and CDR2 is SYGVKD. V shed 3 bases and J 4 bases; nucleotides not matched to a gene: 10. The CDR3 is CAISDPHGLAGVADTQYF. For the CDR3, the DNA is TGTGCCATCAGTGACCCACACGGACTAGCGGGAGTGGCAGATACGCAGTATTTT.

This clonotype came up once. This chain links TRBV27 with TRBJ2-1, with 10 bases lining up with TRBD2. This CDR3 has 12 amino acids. V lost 6 bases, J lost 9 bases, and 2 bases stayed unmatched. Germline V gene sequence: CDR1 MNHEY, CDR2 SMNVEV (reference sequence). CDR3: CASRGLAREQFF. In nucleotides, the CDR3 is TGTGCCAGCAGGGGACTAGCGCGTGAGCAGTTCTTC.

This clonotype was observed a handful of times. The CDR3, as DNA: TGCAGTGCTAGTGGAAGCTTAAATAGCGGGGGCTACAATGAGCAGTTCTTC. This codes for CSASGSLNSGGYNEQFF. V gene TRBV20-1 combines with J gene TRBJ2-1, with 9 nucleotides matching TRBD2. With V trimmed by 3 bases and J by 3 bases, 12 bases remained unmatched. Germline V gene lookup returns CDR1 DFQATT and CDR2 SNEGSKA (reference sequence). This CDR3 spans 17 amino acids.

The chain's CDR3 is CASSSVGGDGDTQYF. The CDR3 nucleotides read TGTGCCAGCAGCTCCGTGGGGGGGGATGGAGATACGCAGTATTTT. The chain is built from TRBV7-3 and TRBJ2-3; 7 bases line up with TRBD2. CDR1 and CDR2 from the germline V gene are SGHTA and FQGTGA. CDR3 length: 15 amino acids. V dropped 4 bases and J dropped 5; count of bases not matched to a gene: 9.

This chain joins TRBV29-1 and TRBJ2-4; TRBD2 aligns across 10 bases. The germline gives CDR1 SQVTM, CDR2 ANQGSEA. The V gene end was trimmed by 1 base and the J gene end by 6 bases; junction bases not matched to a gene: 3. The CDR3 totals 14 residues. The CDR3 is CSVEASGSRNIQYF. CDR3 nucleotides: TGCAGCGTTGAAGCTAGCGGGAGTAGAAACATTCAGTACTTC.

In its sample, this clonotype was seen once. The J gene is TRBJ2-5, the V gene TRBV14, with D perhaps matching TRBD1 (5 bases). The germline CDR1 and CDR2 sequences are SGHDN and FVKESK. The CDR3 loop spans 16 amino acids. V shed 2 bases and J shed 2 bases, with 15 bases lying between them. As DNA, the CDR3 is TGTGCCAGCAGCCAACAGGGATACCTCCGACAAGAGACCCAGTACTTC. Its protein is CASSQQGYLRQETQYF.

The V gene is TRBV28, the J gene TRBJ2-7; TRBD1 or TRBD2 may be the D gene (5 bases each). The last part of the DNA fits TRBJ2-5 better; the J call may be wrong. The CDR3 spans 16 residues. Germline V gene sequence: CDR1 MDHEN, CDR2 SYDVKM. The CDR3 DNA reads as TGTGCCAGCAGTTTTCCGGGACGACAAAGGGAGGAGACCCAGTACTTC. Translated: CASSFPGRQREETQYF.

The rearrangement links TRBV24-1 to TRBJ2-7; TRBD1 is a possible D gene (5 bases). The germline V and J ends were trimmed by 0 bases and 8 bases, with 10 bases remaining between them. The CDR3 consists of 13 residues. CDR1 KGHDR and CDR2 SFDVKD come from the germline V gene. CDR3 nucleotides: TGTGCCACCAGTGATTTGGACAGAGAAAAGCAGTACTTC. Translated, it gives CATSDLDREKQYF.

The rearrangement uses TRBV28 and TRBJ1-2; 8 nucleotides align to TRBD1. CDR1 is MDHEN and CDR2 is SYDVKM in the germline V gene. J gave up 4 bases and V 7 bases, and 5 bases lay outside the gene matches. The CDR3 is 13 residues long. This CDR3 is CASIRGQGYGYTF. The CDR3 bases are TGTGCCAGCATCAGGGGGCAAGGCTATGGCTACACCTTC.

A note on this clonotype: The germline gene is not matched at one end of the junction; a read error may be the cause. The V call is TRBV7-3, the J call TRBJ2-1, with 11 bases fitting TRBD2. The CDR3 totals 20 residues. Germline assignment: CDR1 SGHTA and CDR2 FQGTGA. The chain's CDR3 is CAGSLTTLAGDRLSYNEQFF. CDR3 coding DNA: TGTGCCGGCAGCTTAACTACACTAGCGGGAGACCGGCTCTCCTACAATGAGCAGTTCTTC.

The V call is TRBV20-1, the J call TRBJ2-7; TRBD2 agrees at 7 bases. The J call is in doubt because the DNA end fits TRBJ2-5 better. Germline V CDR1 and CDR2: DFQATT, SNEGSKA (reference sequence). This CDR3 is built from 12 residues. The CDR3 DNA reads TGCAGTGCTAGGATAGCGGGCGAGACCCAGTACTTC. This sequence encodes CSARIAGETQYF.

This sequence joins TRBV20-1 and TRBJ2-5, with 11 bases fitting TRBD2. V lost 6 bases to trimming and J lost 3 bases; unmatched junction nucleotides: 6. The germline V gene has CDR1 DFQATT and CDR2 SNEGSKA (reference sequence). The CDR3 is 14 amino acids. The CDR3 coding sequence is TGCAGTGCCCGGTCGACTAGCGGGAAAGAGACCCAGTACTTC. It encodes CSARSTSGKETQYF.